This paragraph reports one TCR beta chain. Its antigen remains undetermined. Base-call qualities are not available, and no considerably larger clone is one nucleotide away. This specimen's time point label, per the study, means: cycle 4 day 1 (C4D1), after less than 7 weeks of nivolumab. Every trial patient had relapsed after autologous stem cell transplantation, and cohorts A, B and C differed in prior brentuximab vedotin exposure. CD4+ T cells were purified from thawed PBMCs by magnetic negative selection with a Miltenyi CD4+ T cell isolation kit. The trial cohort was composed of approximately 56 patients with relapsed/refractory classical Hodgkin lymphoma, for whom complete response, partial response or progressive disease was recorded as best overall response. In the multi-cohort phase II CheckMate 205 trial, trial patients received single-agent nivolumab. An independent review committee assessed best overall response by applying the 2007 International Working Group response criteria. Trial PBMCs were obtained immediately prior to nivolumab initiation (C1D1) and on therapy at cycle 2 day 1 and cycle 4 day 1. Peripheral blood was collected in 8 mL Vacutainer Cell Preparation Tubes, from which PBMCs were isolated by centrifugation and then cryopreserved. Purified CD4+ and CD8+ fractions were prepared only for cases in which an additional PBMC sample was available. Magnetically labelled cells were removed on LS columns in a quadroMACS separator, and the flow-through was retained as the purified fraction.

These data originate in a study of PD-1 blockade in classical Hodgkin lymphoma (TCRdb year 2020). About the full investigation: Nivolumab dosing was 3 mg/kg intravenously every 2 weeks, continuing until either disease progression or unacceptable toxicity. A peripheral blood immune signature of response to PD-1 blockade in classical Hodgkin lymphoma was defined using TCR beta sequencing and CyTOF. Beyond this particular receptor, the publication reports: By C4D1, a significant rise was seen in CD4+ TCR diversity but not in CD8+ TCR diversity (p=0.0027 vs p=0.16), and the rise was most apparent among complete responders (p=0.02). Trial patients achieving complete response had baseline diversity similar to newly diagnosed patients, whereas partial responders and progressors had significantly lower diversity. Only a single clinical trial cohort was studied, and what caused the repertoire differences, possibly disease activity or prior therapy, remained undefined. Diversity was lower in patients who began nivolumab less than 1 year after ASCT, so these patients were left out of later analyses to avoid confounding by immune reconstitution. Baseline TCR diversity was reported to be lower in newly diagnosed patients than in healthy donors, and even lower in relapsed/refractory patients.

CDR1 and CDR2 are drawn from the germline V gene: SGHNT, YENEEA. The CDR3 runs 14 residues from the cysteine to the phenylalanine. The read is trimmed to its CDR3 DNA, 42 bases read in frame from base 1. V is shortened by 5 bases, J by 4 bases, and the region joining them spans 15 bases. The Qiagen DNeasy kit was used to extract genomic DNA both from unsorted PBMCs and from the negatively selected CD4+ and CD8+ fractions. TCR beta CDR3 regions were subjected to amplification by immunoSEQ multiplex PCR with primers that anneal to V and J segments. A synthetic immune receptor repertoire was used to minimize amplification bias, and any residual bias was removed computationally once sequencing was done. The original methods were these. Custom Python scripts were used to quantify repertoire diversity as the Shannon entropy index. Unsorted, CD4+ and CD8+ repertoires were analyzed separately, except in combined analyses where CD4+ and CD8+ sequences were merged in silico. A clone was considered expanded if an increase in frequency of at least 2-fold after treatment relative to C1D1 was found, and a pseudocount of 0.5 was applied to clones undetected at baseline. Singleton clones were defined as clones with 0 or 1 copy at C1D1, and non-singleton clones were defined as clones with 2 or more copies. Clones expanded in unsorted samples were assigned a CD4+, CD8+ or unknown annotation through matching of protein sequences in sorted samples from the same patient. Wilcoxon tests on paired samples were used to test changes in diversity from C1D1 to C4D1. TCRdb retrieved this table from immuneACCESS and kept in-frame rearrangements only. Not all clones are present; in checked studies, unresolved V genes account for under half, and no reason is known for the remainder. V and J calls and clone size are copied from that table; D and trimming were computed from the DNA. This sample gives about 18,000 clones in total; roughly 79% of them show up just once. The top ten clonotypes cover under 2% of the sample.

The chain is encoded by TRBV11-3 joined to TRBJ2-7; the D gene is perhaps TRBD2, from 6 matching bases. The sequence was collected from a human donor with classical Hodgkin lymphoma. Source: CD4+ T cells from blood, taken before the fourth cycle of nivolumab. The CDR3 has the sequence CASSLGTGRYEQYF. The DNA sequence follows: TGTGCCAGCAGCCTCGGGACGGGGAGGTACGAGCAGTACTTC.